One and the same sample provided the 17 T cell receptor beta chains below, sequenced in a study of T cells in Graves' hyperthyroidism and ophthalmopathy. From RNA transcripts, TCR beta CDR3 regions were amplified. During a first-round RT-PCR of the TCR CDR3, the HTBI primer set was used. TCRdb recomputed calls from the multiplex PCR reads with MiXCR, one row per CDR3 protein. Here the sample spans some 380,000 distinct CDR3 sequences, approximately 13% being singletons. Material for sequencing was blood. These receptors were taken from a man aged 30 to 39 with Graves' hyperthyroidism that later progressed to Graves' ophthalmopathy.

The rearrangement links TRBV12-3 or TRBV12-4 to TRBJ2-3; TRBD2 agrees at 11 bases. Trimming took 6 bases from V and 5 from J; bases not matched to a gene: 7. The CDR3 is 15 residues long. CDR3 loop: CASRFSGGAGDTQYF. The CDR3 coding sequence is TGTGCCAGCAGGTTTAGCGGGGGGGCGGGAGATACGCAGTATTTT.

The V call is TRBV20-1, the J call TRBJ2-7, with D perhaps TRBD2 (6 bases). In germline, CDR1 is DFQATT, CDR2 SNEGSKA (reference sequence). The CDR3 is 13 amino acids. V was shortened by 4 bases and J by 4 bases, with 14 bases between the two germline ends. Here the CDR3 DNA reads TGCAGTGCTACCCCCCGGGCGGGGTACGAGCAGTACTTC. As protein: CSATPRAGYEQYF.

Here the CDR3 DNA reads TGTGCCAGCACCCAAGGGGTTACAGGGGCACTATTTGAAGCTTTCTTT. Residues: CASTQGVTGALFEAFF. The gene calls are TRBV5-5 and TRBJ1-1; TRBD1 matches 7 bases. There are 16 residues in the CDR3. The germline V gene has CDR1 SGHKS and CDR2 YYEKEE (reference sequence). The junction had 18 bases not matched to a gene; V was cut back by 6 bases and J by 7 bases.

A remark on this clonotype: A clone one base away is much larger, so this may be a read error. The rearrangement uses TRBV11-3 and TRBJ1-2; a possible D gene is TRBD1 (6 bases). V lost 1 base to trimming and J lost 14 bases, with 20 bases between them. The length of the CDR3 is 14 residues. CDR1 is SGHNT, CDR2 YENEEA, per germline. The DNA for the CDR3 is TGTGCCAGCAGCTTAGGGACTGTTCGGGGGGCTCCAACCTTC. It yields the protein CASSLGTVRGAPTF.

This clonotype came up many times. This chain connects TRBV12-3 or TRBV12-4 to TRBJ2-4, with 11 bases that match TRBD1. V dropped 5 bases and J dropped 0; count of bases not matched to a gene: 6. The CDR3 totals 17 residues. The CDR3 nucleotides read TGTGCCAGCAGTCAGATGGGACAGGGGGGAGCCAAAAACATTCAGTACTTC. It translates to CASSQMGQGGAKNIQYF.

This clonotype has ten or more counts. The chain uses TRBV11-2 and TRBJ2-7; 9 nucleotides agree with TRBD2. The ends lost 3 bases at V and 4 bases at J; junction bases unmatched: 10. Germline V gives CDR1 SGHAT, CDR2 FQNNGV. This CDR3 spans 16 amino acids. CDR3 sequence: CASSFHSGGHLYEQYF. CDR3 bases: TGTGCCAGCAGCTTCCACAGCGGGGGGCACCTTTACGAGCAGTACTTC.

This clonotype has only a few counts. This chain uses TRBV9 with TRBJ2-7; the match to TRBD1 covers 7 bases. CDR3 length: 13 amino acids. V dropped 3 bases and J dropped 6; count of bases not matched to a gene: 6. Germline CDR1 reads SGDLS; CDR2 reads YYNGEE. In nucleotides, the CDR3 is TGTGCCAGCAGCGGAGGGGGCAGGACCGAGCAGTACTTC. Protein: CASSGGGRTEQYF.

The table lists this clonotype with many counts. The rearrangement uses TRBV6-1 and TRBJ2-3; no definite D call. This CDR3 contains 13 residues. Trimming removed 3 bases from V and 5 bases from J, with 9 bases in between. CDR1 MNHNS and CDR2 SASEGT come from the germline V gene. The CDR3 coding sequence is TGTGCCAGCAGTGAGACTTACCAAGATACGCAGTATTTT. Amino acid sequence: CASSETYQDTQYF.

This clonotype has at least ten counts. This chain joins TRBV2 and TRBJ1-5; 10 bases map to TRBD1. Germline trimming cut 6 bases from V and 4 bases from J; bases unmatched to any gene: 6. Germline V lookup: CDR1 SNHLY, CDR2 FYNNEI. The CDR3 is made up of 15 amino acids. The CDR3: CASRAGTGANQPQHF. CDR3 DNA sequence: TGTGCCAGCAGGGCCGGGACAGGGGCAAATCAGCCCCAGCATTTT.

Here the CDR3 DNA reads TGTGCCAGCAGCCAGACCGGGACTAGCGGCTCCTTTTACAATGAGCAGTTCTTC. Its protein is CASSQTGTSGSFYNEQFF. The V and J genes are TRBV14 and TRBJ2-1; 11 bases are shared with TRBD2. Germline CDR1 SGHDN, CDR2 FVKESK. CDR3 length: 18 residues. Trimming cost V 3 bases and J 4 bases; bases outside gene matches: 11.

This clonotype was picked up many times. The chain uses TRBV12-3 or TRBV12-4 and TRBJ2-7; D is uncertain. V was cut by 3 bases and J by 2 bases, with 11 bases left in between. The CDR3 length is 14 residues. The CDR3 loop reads CASSLIGQTYEQYF. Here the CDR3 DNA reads TGTGCCAGCAGTTTGATAGGTCAGACCTACGAGCAGTACTTC.

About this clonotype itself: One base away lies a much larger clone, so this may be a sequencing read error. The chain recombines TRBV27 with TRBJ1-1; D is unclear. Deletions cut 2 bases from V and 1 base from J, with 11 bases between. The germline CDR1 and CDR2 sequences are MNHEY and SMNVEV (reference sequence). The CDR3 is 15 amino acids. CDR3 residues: CASSLTLRANTEAFF. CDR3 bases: TGTGCCAGCAGTTTAACATTGCGGGCGAACACTGAAGCTTTCTTT.

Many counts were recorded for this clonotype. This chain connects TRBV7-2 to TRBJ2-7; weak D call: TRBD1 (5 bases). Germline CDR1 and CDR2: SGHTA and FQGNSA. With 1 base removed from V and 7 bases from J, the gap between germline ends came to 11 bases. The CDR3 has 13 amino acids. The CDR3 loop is CASSLVIREEQYF. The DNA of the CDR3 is TGTGCCAGCAGCTTAGTTATCAGGGAAGAGCAGTACTTC.

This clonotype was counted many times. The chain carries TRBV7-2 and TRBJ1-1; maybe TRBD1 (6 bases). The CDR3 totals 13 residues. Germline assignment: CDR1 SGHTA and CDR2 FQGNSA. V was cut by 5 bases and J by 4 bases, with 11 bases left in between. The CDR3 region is CASSITGFTEAFF. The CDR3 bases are TGTGCCAGCAGCATTACAGGGTTCACTGAAGCTTTCTTT.

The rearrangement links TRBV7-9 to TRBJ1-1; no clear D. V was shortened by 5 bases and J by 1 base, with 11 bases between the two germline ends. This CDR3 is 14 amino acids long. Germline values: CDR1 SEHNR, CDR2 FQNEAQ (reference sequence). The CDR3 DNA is TGTGCCAGCAGCCAATGGACCGCGAACACTGAAGCTTTCTTT. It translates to CASSQWTANTEAFF. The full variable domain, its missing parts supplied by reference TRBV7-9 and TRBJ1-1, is DTGVSQNPRHKITKRGQNVTFRCDPISEHNRLYWYRQTLGQGPEFLTYFQNEAQLEKSRLLSDRFSAERPKGSFSTLEIQRTEQGDSAMYLCASSQWTANTEAFFGQGTRLTVV.

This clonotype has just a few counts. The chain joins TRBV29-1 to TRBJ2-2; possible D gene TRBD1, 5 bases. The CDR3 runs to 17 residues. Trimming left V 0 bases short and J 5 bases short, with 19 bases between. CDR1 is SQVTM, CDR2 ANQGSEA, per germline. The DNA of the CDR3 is TGCAGCGTTGAAGATCTATCCGGCTGGAAGGGGACCGGGGAGCTGTTTTTT. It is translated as CSVEDLSGWKGTGELFF.

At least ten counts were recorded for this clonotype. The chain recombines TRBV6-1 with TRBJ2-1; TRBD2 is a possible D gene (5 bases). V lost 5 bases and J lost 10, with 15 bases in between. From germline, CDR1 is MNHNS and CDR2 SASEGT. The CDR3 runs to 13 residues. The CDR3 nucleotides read TGTGCCAGCAGTAAGCCACGGGGTGACGAGCAGTTCTTC. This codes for CASSKPRGDEQFF.